The source of this T cell receptor beta chain is a study of control samples from healthy donors and cancer patients. Trimming at V came to 7 bases and at J to 4 bases, leaving 8 bases not matched to a gene. This CDR3 spans 14 amino acids. Germline values: CDR1 SNHLY, CDR2 FYNNEI. Method: immunoSEQ multiplex PCR; TCRdb's copy keeps in-frame clones and lacks some. The sample carries 200,000 to 250,000 clones, over 90% recorded once. V usage is TRBV2 and J usage is TRBJ1-2, with 8 nucleotides matching TRBD1. The origin of this receptor is a man between 45 and 60 years old in good health. Source material: blood. The CDR3 sequence: CASMVGQGPYGYTF. The DNA of the CDR3 is TGTGCCAGCATGGTCGGACAGGGCCCCTATGGCTACACCTTC.